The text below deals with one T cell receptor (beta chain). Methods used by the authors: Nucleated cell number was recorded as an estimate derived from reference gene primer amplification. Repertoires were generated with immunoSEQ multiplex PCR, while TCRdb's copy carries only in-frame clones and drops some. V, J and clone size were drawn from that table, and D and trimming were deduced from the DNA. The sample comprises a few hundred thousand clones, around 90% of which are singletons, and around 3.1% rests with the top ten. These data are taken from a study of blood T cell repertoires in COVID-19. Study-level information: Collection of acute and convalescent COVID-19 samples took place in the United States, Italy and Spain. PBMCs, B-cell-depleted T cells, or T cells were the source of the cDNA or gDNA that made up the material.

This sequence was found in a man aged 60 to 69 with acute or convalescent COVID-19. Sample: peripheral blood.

The CDR3 region is CASSRGVSANYGYTF. As DNA, the CDR3 is TGCGCCAGCAGCCGAGGCGTGTCCGCTAACTATGGCTACACCTTC. The genes are TRBV5-1 and TRBJ1-2; D unclear. The CDR3 is 15 amino acids. V was cut by 4 bases and J by 0 bases, with 13 bases left in between. Germline assignment: CDR1 SGHRS and CDR2 YFSETQ.